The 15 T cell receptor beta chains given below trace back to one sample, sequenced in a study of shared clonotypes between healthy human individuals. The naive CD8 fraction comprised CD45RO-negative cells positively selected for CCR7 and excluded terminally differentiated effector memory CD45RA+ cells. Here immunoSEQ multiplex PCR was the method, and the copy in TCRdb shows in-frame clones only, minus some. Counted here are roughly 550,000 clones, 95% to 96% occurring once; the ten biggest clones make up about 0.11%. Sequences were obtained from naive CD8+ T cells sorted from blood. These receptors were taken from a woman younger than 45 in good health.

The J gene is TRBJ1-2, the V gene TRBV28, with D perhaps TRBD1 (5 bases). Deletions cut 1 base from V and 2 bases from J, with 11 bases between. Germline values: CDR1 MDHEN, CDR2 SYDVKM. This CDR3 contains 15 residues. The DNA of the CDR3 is TGTGCCAGCAGTTTATTTGCGGGGCACAACTATGGCTACACCTTC. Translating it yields CASSLFAGHNYGYTF.

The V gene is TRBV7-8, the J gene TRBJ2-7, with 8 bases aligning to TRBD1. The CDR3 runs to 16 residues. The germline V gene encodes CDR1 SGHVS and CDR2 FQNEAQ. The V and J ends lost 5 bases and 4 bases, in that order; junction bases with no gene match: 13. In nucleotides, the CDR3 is TGTGCCAGCAGCCCCCTGCACAGGGGGGCTAAGTACGAGCAGTACTTC. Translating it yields CASSPLHRGAKYEQYF.

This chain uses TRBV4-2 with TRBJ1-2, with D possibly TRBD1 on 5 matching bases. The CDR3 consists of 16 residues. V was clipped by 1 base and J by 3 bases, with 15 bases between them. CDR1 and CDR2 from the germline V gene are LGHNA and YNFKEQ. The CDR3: CASSQGGENGHYGYTF. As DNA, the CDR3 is TGTGCCAGCAGCCAAGGAGGGGAGAACGGTCACTATGGCTACACCTTC.

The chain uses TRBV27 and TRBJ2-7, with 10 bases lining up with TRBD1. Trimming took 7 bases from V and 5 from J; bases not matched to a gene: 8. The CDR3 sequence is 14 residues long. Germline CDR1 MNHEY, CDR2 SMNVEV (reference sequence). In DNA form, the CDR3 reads TGTGCCAGCACCCCGACAGGGGGCTTCGACGAGCAGTACTTC. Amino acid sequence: CASTPTGGFDEQYF.

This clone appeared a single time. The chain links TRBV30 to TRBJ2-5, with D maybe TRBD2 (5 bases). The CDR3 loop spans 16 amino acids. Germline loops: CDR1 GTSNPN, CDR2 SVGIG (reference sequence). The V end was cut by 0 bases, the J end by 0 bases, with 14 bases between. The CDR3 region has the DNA TGTGCCTGGAGTGTCCCAGCGACTACGTACCAAGAGACCCAGTACTTC. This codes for CAWSVPATTYQETQYF.

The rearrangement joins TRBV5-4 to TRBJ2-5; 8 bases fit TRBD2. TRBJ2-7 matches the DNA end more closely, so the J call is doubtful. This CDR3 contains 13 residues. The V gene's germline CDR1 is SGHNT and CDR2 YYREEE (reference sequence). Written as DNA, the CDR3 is TGTGCCAGCTCTAGCGGGCGGACCTACGAGCAGTACTTC. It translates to CASSSGRTYEQYF.

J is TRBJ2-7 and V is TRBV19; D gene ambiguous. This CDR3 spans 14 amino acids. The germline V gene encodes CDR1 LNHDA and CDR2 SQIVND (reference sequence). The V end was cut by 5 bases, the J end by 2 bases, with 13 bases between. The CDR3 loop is CASSALPDTYEQYF. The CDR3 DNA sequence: TGTGCCAGTAGTGCGCTTCCTGATACCTACGAGCAGTACTTC.

The DNA for the CDR3 is TGTGCCAGCAGCGTAGAAGGGCTTAAAGAGACCCAGTACTTC. This codes for CASSVEGLKETQYF. This sequence joins TRBV9 and TRBJ2-5; D call uncertain. CDR1 is SGDLS and CDR2 is YYNGEE in the germline V gene. The CDR3 runs to 14 residues. Trimming stripped 0 bases from V and 3 bases from J, with 9 bases between.

The CDR3, as DNA: TGTGCCAGCAGCTTAGTCATTATGCGTCATAATGAGCAGTTCTTC. Its translation: CASSLVIMRHNEQFF. The V and J genes are TRBV7-9 and TRBJ2-1, with D unresolved. Germline V lookup: CDR1 SEHNR, CDR2 FQNEAQ (reference sequence). Trimming shortened V by 1 base and J by 7 bases, and 14 bases separated the two germline ends. The CDR3 runs 15 residues.

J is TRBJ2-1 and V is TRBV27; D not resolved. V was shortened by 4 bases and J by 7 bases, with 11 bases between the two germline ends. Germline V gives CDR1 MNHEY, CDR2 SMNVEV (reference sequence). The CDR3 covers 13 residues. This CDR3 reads CASSSDFGNEQFF. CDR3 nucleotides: TGTGCCAGCAGTTCGGATTTTGGGAATGAGCAGTTCTTC.

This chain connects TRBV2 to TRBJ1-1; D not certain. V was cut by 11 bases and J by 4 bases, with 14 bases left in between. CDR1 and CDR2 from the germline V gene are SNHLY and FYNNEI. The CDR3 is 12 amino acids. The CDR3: CAGHGSGTEAFF. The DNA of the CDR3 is TGTGCCGGGCACGGGAGCGGCACTGAAGCTTTCTTT.

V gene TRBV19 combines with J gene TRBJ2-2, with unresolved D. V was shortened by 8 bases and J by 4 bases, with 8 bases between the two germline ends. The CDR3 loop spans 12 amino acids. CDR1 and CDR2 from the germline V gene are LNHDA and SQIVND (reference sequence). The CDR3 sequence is CASRVVTGELFF. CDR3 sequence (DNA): TGTGCCAGTCGCGTCGTCACCGGGGAGCTGTTTTTT.

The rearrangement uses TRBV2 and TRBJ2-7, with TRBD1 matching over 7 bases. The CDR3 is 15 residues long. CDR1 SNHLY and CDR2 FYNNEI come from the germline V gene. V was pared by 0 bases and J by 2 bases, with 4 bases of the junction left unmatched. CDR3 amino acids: CASSEAGDSTYEQYF. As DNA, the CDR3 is TGTGCCAGCAGTGAAGCGGGGGACAGTACCTACGAGCAGTACTTC.

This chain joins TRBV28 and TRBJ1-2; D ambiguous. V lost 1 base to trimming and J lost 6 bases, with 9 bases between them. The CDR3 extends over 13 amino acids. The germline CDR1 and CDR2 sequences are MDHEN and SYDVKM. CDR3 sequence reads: CASSLFSLDGYTF. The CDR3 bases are TGTGCCAGCAGTTTATTTTCTCTAGATGGCTACACCTTC.

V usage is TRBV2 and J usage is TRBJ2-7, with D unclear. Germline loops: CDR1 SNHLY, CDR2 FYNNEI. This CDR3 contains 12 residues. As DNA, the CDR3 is TGTGCGTCACAAGTGAACTCCTACGAGCAGTACTTC. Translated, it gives CASQVNSYEQYF.